This T cell receptor (beta chain) was captured by sequencing in a study of blood T cell repertoires in COVID-19. Study background: Some COVID-19 samples were acute and others convalescent; all came from the United States, Italy and Spain. PBMCs, B-cell-depleted T cells, or T cells were the source of the cDNA or gDNA that made up the material.

Study processing details: The assay estimated nucleated cells by amplifying reference gene primers. This table comes from immunoSEQ multiplex PCR, and its TCRdb copy is limited to in-frame clones, with some not included. That table furnishes V, J and clone size, whereas the DNA furnished D and trimming. The table lists 20,000 to 25,000 clones, approximately 90% of them singletons. Germline assignment: CDR1 SQVTM and CDR2 ANQGSEA. The V and J ends lost 1 base and 0 bases respectively, with 9 bases between them. The CDR3 length is 14 residues. The rearrangement uses TRBV29-1 and TRBJ1-1, with D perhaps matching TRBD1 (5 bases). The specimen was peripheral blood. This TCR was sampled from a man aged 50 to 59 with active COVID-19. The CDR3 reads CSVEVGGMNTEAFF. CDR3 nucleotides: TGCAGCGTTGAAGTGGGGGGGATGAACACTGAAGCTTTCTTT.